The next 24 T cell receptor beta chains were all read from a single sample in a study of tumor-infiltrating lymphocytes in primary liver carcinoma. Both RNA and DNA were isolated together from about 20-30 mg of bulk tissue that had not been sorted. The input was approximately 0.45 ug total RNA; TCR beta cDNA was made from it with a constant-region primer. Three rounds of nested multiplex PCR with slightly modified ARM-PCR produced TCR beta libraries. Amplification in the first two PCR rounds was performed using TRBV1-TRBV30 forward primers and a C-beta reverse primer for 10 cycles each. A single record per CDR3 protein comes from TCRdb applying MiXCR to the multiplex PCR reads. Among roughly 23,000 distinct CDR3 sequences, roughly three quarters were seen once, and the ten largest hold approximately 40%. The sample was liver tumor tissue from sampling region 1. Subset noted: tumor region T1, superior pole. The receptors were gathered from a man aged 40-49 years with primary liver carcinoma and hepatitis B virus infection.

This clonotype was detected ten times or more. The chain recombines TRBV20-1 with TRBJ2-7; 15 positions agree with TRBD2. Germline assignment: CDR1 DFQATT and CDR2 SNEGSKA (reference sequence). The CDR3 length is 17 residues. J lost 1 base, V lost 3 bases, and 7 bases had no gene match. CDR3 in amino acids: CSASPLGTSGRSYEQYF. CDR3 coding DNA: TGCAGTGCTAGTCCCCTAGGGACTAGCGGGAGGTCCTACGAGCAGTACTTC.

The count of this clonotype is one. The rearrangement links TRBV29-1 to TRBJ2-1; possible D gene TRBD2, 7 bases. Trimming took 5 bases from V and 10 from J, leaving 24 bases between them. The germline V gene has CDR1 SQVTM and CDR2 ANQGSEA. CDR3 length equals 15 residues. This chain's CDR3 is CSVSMTSGTSNEQFF. CDR3 nucleotide sequence: TGCAGCGTTTCTATGACAAGCGGGACATCGAACGAGCAGTTCTTC.

This clonotype was recorded only once. Relative to the germline gene, one junction end is altered; a read error may explain this. This chain links TRBV4-1 with TRBJ2-3; 7 bases align to TRBD2. Per the germline V gene, CDR1 is MGHRA and CDR2 is YSYEKL. The CDR3 is made up of 14 amino acids. CDR3 in DNA: TGCGCCAGCAGCCTACAGAGCGGGGAAGATACGCAGTGTTTT. The encoded protein is CASSLQSGEDTQCF.

About this clonotype itself: Since no conserved phenylalanine or tryptophan closes the CDR3, a read error is the likely cause. The V gene is TRBV4-1, the J gene TRBJ1-6; D possibly corresponds to TRBD1 (5 bases). This CDR3 region has 16 residues. In germline, CDR1 is MGHRA, CDR2 YSYEKL. CDR3 nucleotides: TGCGCCAGGAGCCACCACCTACAAGGGGCGGATTCACCCCTCCACGTT. Its protein is CARSHHLQGADSPLHV.

A remark on this clonotype: The germline gene is not matched at one end of the junction; a read error may be the cause. The chain has TRBV4-3 and TRBJ2-7; no clear D gene. CDR1 is LGHNA, CDR2 YSLEER, per germline. The CDR3 totals 14 residues. The CDR3 bases are TGCGCCGGCAGCTACACTGCCCTTTGCAACGAGCAGTACTTC. This gives the protein CAGSYTALCNEQYF.

To note about this clonotype: A read error may produce the germline difference seen at one junction end. The chain links TRBV14 to TRBJ2-3, with 14 bases identical to TRBD2. CDR3 length equals 18 residues. Germline V gives CDR1 SGHDN, CDR2 FVKESK. CDR3 nucleotide sequence: TGTGCCAGCAGCCAAGGGTTCGGGACTAGCGGGAGCATAGATACGCGGTATTTT. Its protein is CASSQGFGTSGSIDTRYF.

Turning to this clonotype: Without the conserved terminal phenylalanine or tryptophan, this CDR3 likely stems from a read error. The limits of the CDR3 on the DNA are not certain, so only TCRdb's listed CDR3 is given. The V and J genes are TRBV11-2 and TRBJ1-4. CDR1 and CDR2 from the germline V gene are SGHAT and FQNNGV. Counting both end residues, the CDR3 totals 15 amino acids. The CDR3 reads CASSLDGFANEKPFS.

This clonotype was observed once. No conserved phenylalanine or tryptophan ends this CDR3, so it is likely a read error. The V call is TRBV10-3, the J call TRBJ2-7; D not resolved. The CDR3 runs 13 residues. V was clipped by 7 bases and J by 10 bases, with 20 bases between them. Per germline, CDR1 ENHRY and CDR2 SYGVKD. The chain's CDR3 is CAIKPTLSYNQYS. CDR3 bases: TGTGCCATCAAACCCACCCTATCCTACAATCAGTACTCC.

On this clonotype: The DNA is left out, because the CDR3 cannot be placed on it with certainty; the CDR3 is given as TCRdb lists it. This chain links TRBV12-3 or TRBV12-4 with TRBJ1-5. The CDR3 has 15 amino acids, counting both end residues. The CDR3 loop reads CTSSFGQGSNQPRHF.

As for this clonotype: A much bigger clone sits one base away, suggesting this may be a read error. This CDR3 is missing its conserved last phenylalanine or tryptophan, likely due to a read error. The rearrangement joins TRBV6-5 to TRBJ1-2; the D gene is possibly TRBD1 (6 bases). The CDR3 consists of 17 residues. Germline-derived CDR1 and CDR2 are MNHEY and SVGAGI. The CDR3 nucleotides are TGTACCAGCAGCTTCCAAGCGACAGGAGGCAATAACTATGGCTACACCATC. Translated, it gives CTSSFQATGGNNYGYTI.

For this clonotype: A much bigger clone sits one base away, suggesting this may be a read error. This sequence joins TRBV28 and TRBJ1-1, with D possibly matching TRBD1 (5 bases). The V gene's germline CDR1 is MDHEN and CDR2 SYDVKM. Between the trimmed V and J ends, which lost 7 bases and 1 base, there was a span of 10 bases. The CDR3 consists of 13 residues. The CDR3 protein is CASMWTQNTEAFF. CDR3 nucleotide sequence: TGTGCCAGCATGTGGACACAGAACACTGAAGCTTTCTTT.

Turning to this clonotype: The CDR3 end shows no conserved phenylalanine or tryptophan, and so a read error is likely. V gene TRBV25-1 combines with J gene TRBJ2-7, with D possibly called TRBD1 or TRBD2 (5 bases each). V lost 3 bases and J 8 bases, leaving 11 bases between the germline ends. Germline CDR1 reads MGHDK; CDR2 reads SYGVNS. The CDR3 contains 12 residues. CDR3 protein: CASSETERKQYI. Here the CDR3 DNA reads TGTGCCAGCAGTGAGACAGAGCGGAAGCAGTACATT.

As concerns this clonotype: This likely comes from a read error, as the CDR3 has no conserved phenylalanine or tryptophan at its end. The limits of the CDR3 on the DNA are not certain, so only TCRdb's listed CDR3 is given. The chain employs TRBV6-5 and TRBJ1-6; TRBD1 was called by the table and not checked on the DNA. Germline V gene sequence: CDR1 MNHEY, CDR2 SVGAGI. The CDR3 spans 18 amino acids, including both terminal residues. The CDR3 region is CASSYSNLGPLANSPIHL.

There are many counts of this clonotype. The chain recombines TRBV7-9 with TRBJ2-5; D is uncertain. V dropped 5 bases and J dropped 2 bases, with 3 bases sitting between them. The CDR3 sequence is 11 residues long. Germline values: CDR1 SEHNR, CDR2 FQNEAQ (reference sequence). The CDR3 loop is CASSQQETQYF. In nucleotides, the CDR3 is TGTGCCAGCAGCCAACAAGAGACCCAGTACTTC.

The chain carries TRBV29-1 and TRBJ2-1; no clear D. This CDR3 comprises 16 residues. Germline V lookup: CDR1 SQVTM, CDR2 ANQGSEA. Between the trimmed V and J ends, which lost 6 bases and 12 bases, there was a span of 30 bases. CDR3: CSVATLGPWSRQGQFF. The DNA of the CDR3 is TGCAGCGTCGCCACGCTTGGACCCTGGTCCCGTCAAGGGCAGTTCTTC.

Details on this clonotype: The CDR3 ends on some other residue instead of the conserved phenylalanine or tryptophan, so this is likely a read error. The V and J genes are TRBV11-2 and TRBJ2-2; the D gene is possibly TRBD2 (6 bases). Germline assignment: CDR1 SGHAT and CDR2 FQNNGV. Trimming removed 1 base from V and 14 bases from J, with 26 bases in between. The CDR3 has 17 residues. The CDR3 is CASSLALGGANIVDLFL. For the CDR3, the DNA is TGTGCCAGCAGCTTAGCATTAGGAGGGGCGAACATCGTGGACCTGTTTTTA.

As regards this clonotype: The germline gene is not matched at one end of the junction; a read error may be the cause. The rearrangement joins TRBV6-4 to TRBJ2-2, with D hard to call. The length of the CDR3 is 12 residues. Germline V CDR1 and CDR2: MRHNA, SNTAGT. As DNA, the CDR3 is TGTGCCAGCCGCACTTACACGGGGGAGCTGTTTTTT. Residues: CASRTYTGELFF.

The chain recombines TRBV4-1 with TRBJ2-1; either TRBD1 or TRBD2 may fit D (7 bases each). Germline CDR1 reads MGHRA; CDR2 reads YSYEKL. V gave up 1 base and J gave up 8 bases, with 33 bases separating them. This CDR3 is built from 21 residues. CDR3 nucleotides: TGCGCCAGCAGCCAAGGTAGGCGGGGGCAGGGGGTTTTCACCCCCACGGATGAGCAGTTCTTC. Its protein is CASSQGRRGQGVFTPTDEQFF.

The chain employs TRBV6-2 or TRBV6-3 and TRBJ2-7; D might be TRBD1 (5 bases). Trimming left V 4 bases short and J 13 bases short, with 23 bases between. The length of the CDR3 is 14 residues. The germline CDR1 and CDR2 sequences are MNHEY and SVGEGT. DNA of the CDR3: TGTGCCAGCAGTTCGATGGTAGGGGCCTACGGGCATTACTTC. Translating it yields CASSSMVGAYGHYF.

With regard to this clonotype: A junction end diverges from the germline sequence, so it may reflect a read error. This chain uses TRBV7-8 with TRBJ2-2, with TRBD2 matching over 7 bases. This CDR3 comprises 16 residues. Germline V gene data show CDR1 as SGHVS and CDR2 as FQNEAQ. The CDR3 DNA reads as TGTGCCAGCAGCTTTGCGGGAGTCCTGAACACCTGGGAGCTGTTTTTT. This sequence encodes CASSFAGVLNTWELFF.

The CDR3 is CASSQIPGGGKDAQYF. The CDR3 DNA is TGTGCCAGCAGCCAAATTCCTGGTGGGGGGAAAGATGCCCAGTACTTC. This chain connects TRBV11-2 to TRBJ2-5; the D gene is possibly TRBD2 (6 bases). Germline V gene sequence: CDR1 SGHAT, CDR2 FQNNGV. V lost 5 bases and J lost 9, with 25 bases in between. The CDR3 covers 16 residues. The full variable domain, rest sourced from reference TRBV11-2 and TRBJ2-5, is EAGVAQSPRYKIIEKRQSVAFWCNPISGHATLYWYQQILGQGPKLLIQFQNNGVVDDSQLPKDRFSAERLKGVDSTLKIQPAKLEDSAVYLCASSQIPGGGKDAQYFGPGTRLLVL.

Notes on this clonotype: One end of the junction varies from germline; a read error may be responsible. J is TRBJ2-3 and V is TRBV11-2; weak D call: TRBD2 (5 bases). Germline CDR1 and CDR2: SGHAT and FQNNGV. The CDR3 covers 15 residues. CDR3 loop: CTSSLYVGSPDTQYF. CDR3 coding DNA: TGCACCAGCAGCTTGTACGTTGGGAGTCCAGATACCCAGTATTTT.

Turning to this clonotype: A much larger clone is a single base away; this may be a read error. V usage is TRBV5-1 and J usage is TRBJ2-5, with a weak D call TRBD2 (6 bases). V lost 0 bases and J lost 1, with 13 bases in between. This CDR3 region has 16 residues. Germline CDR1 and CDR2: SGHRS and YFSETQ. CDR3 protein: CASSLGVGRPQETQYF. The CDR3 DNA is TGCGCCAGCAGCTTGGGGGTCGGGAGACCCCAAGAGACCCAGTACTTC.

This clonotype was picked up many times. The chain recombines TRBV28 with TRBJ2-7; 14 bases align to TRBD2. The CDR3 runs 18 residues. CDR1 is MDHEN, CDR2 SYDVKM, per germline. With 2 bases clipped from V and 2 bases from J, the junction kept 8 bases outside the gene matches. CDR3 bases: TGTGCCAGCAGTTTACTCTTGGGACTAGCGGGAGAAACCTACGAGCAGTACTTC. It encodes CASSLLLGLAGETYEQYF.